This T cell receptor (beta chain) was sequenced in a study of Ad26.COV2.S vaccination and SARS-CoV-2 variants (dated by TCRdb to 2020 to 2022). Looking at the study overall: TCRbeta repertoire sequencing was used to assess the specificity and breadth of SARS-CoV-2-reactive T cell receptors after Ad26.COV2.S vaccination. The TCR-sequenced set comprised around 30 samples: roughly 19 Ad26.COV2.S vaccine recipients, 5 placebo recipients and 8 SARS-CoV-2 convalescent individuals.

The immunoSEQ Assay was used to sequence TCRbeta CDR3 regions. After extraction, genomic DNA underwent amplification by bias-controlled multiplex PCR, followed by high-throughput sequencing. As for how the authors treated the data: Collapsing and filtering of sequences were performed to quantify the absolute abundance of each unique TCRbeta CDR3 region. Usable DNA was measured by amplifying reference genes present in all nucleated cells, and TCRbeta template counts were normalized to that usable DNA to estimate T cell fraction. Repertoire TCRs were annotated as SARS-CoV-2-specific by exact matching of V gene, CDR3 amino acid sequence and J gene to a known reactive TCR set. The reference SARS-CoV-2 TCR set was derived from MIRA and filtered for enrichment in COVID-19-positive ImmuneCODE repertoires, a step that removed public or cross-reactive TCRs. Based on the MIRA antigens, annotated TCRs were further analysed at the level of specific ORF or position within ORF. Breadth was defined as annotated unique rearrangements over total unique productive rearrangements; depth was the summed frequency of those rearrangements. Two-sided Wilcoxon rank-sum tests were used to compare TCR breadth between groups. TCRdb re-hosts the immuneACCESS table, in-frame sequences only. Its copies lack some clones; in the studies checked, an unresolved V gene accounts for under half of them, and the cause for the rest is not known. The DNA gave D and trimming, while V, J and clone size come from that table. A total of about 350,000 clones appear in this sample, just over 90% of them only once. The ten top clones hold about 3.8% of the sample.

Remarks on this clone: It has no known antigen specificity. One base away there is no much larger clone; base qualities are not given.

The time point tag for this specimen amounts to: individuals recovered from natural SARS-CoV-2 infection. From its cysteine to its phenylalanine, the CDR3 spans 16 amino acids. The sequence is cut down to CDR3 DNA, 48 bases in frame from base 1. The junction shows trimming of 4 bases on V and 0 bases on J, and the gene matches do not reach 6 bases of it. Reading the germline V gene gives CDR1 MGHDK and CDR2 SYGVNS. Summary of the overall study and its limitations: Comparable non-spike TCR breadth was observed between vaccine and placebo recipients, consistent with only spike being contained in the vaccine. Substantial breadth of spike-specific CD8+ and CD4+ T cell responses was reported after vaccination. The authors noted that total T cell responses may have been underestimated by the TCR breadth and depth analyses. Ad26.COV2.S recipients had higher spike-specific TCR breadth than placebo recipients (P = 0.0014).

This specimen consisted of peripheral blood, obtained after recovery from COVID-19. The sequence is built from TRBV25-1 and TRBJ2-3; the junction holds 8 bases that match TRBD1. This TCR came from a human donor who had recovered from COVID-19. The nucleotide sequence is given as TGTGCCAGCAGTGTCTACAGGGGGACTAGCACAGATACGCAGTATTTT. The resulting protein is CASSVYRGTSTDTQYF.